The entry below gives a single TCR beta chain sequence along with its context. Its antigen is currently unknown. This entry comes from a study of T cells expressing NK-cell markers. Across the study: Seven of the eight sequenced donors were classified as HCMV-seropositive, and one was classified as seronegative. Findings of the study overall: Roughly six donors showed dominant NKG2C+ clonotypes comprising about 1.0-7.5% of their CD8+ T cells.

CDR3 length: 13 amino acids. TCRdb reprocessed the 5' RACE reads; each CDR3 protein has one entry and no DNA is given. The sample holds roughly 300,000 distinct CDR3 sequences. The chain combines TRBV12-3 or TRBV12-4 with TRBJ2-2; the TCRdb D gene call, TRBD2, has no DNA to confirm it. The material sequenced was blood T cells: a sorted CD56 or NKG2C T cell subset, CD4+ or CD8+ T cells, or bulk PBMC T cells (not recorded which). This clonotype was sampled from a woman between 18 and 69 years old in good health. This CDR3 reads CASTRVLPGELFF.